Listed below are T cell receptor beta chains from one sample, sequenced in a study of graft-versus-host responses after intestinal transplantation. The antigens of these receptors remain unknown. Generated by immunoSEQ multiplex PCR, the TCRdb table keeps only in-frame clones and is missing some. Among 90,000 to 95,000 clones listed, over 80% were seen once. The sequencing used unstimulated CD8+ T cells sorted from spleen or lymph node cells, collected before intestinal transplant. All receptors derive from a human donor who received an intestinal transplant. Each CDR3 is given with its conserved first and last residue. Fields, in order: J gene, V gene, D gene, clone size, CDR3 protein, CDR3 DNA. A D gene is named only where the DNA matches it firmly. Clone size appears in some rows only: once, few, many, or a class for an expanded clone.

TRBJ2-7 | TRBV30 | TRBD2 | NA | CAWRGAGVAYEQYF | TGTGCCTGGAGAGGTGCGGGGGTCGCCTACGAGCAGTACTTC
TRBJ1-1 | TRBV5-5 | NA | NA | CASSLEGGTEAFF | TGTGCCAGCAGCTTGGAGGGGGGGACTGAAGCTTTCTTT
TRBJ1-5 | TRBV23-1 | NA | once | CASSHPHQPQHF | TGCGCCAGCAGTCACCCTCATCAGCCCCAGCATTTT
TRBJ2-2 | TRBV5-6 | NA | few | CASSTANTGELFF | TGTGCCAGCAGTACTGCGAACACCGGGGAGCTGTTTTTT
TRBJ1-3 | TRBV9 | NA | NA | CASSVDRRHSGNTIYF | TGTGCCAGCAGCGTAGACAGACGCCACTCTGGAAACACCATATATTTT
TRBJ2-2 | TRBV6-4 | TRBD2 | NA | CASSVIAGEGTGELFF | TGTGCCAGCAGTGTTATAGCGGGAGAGGGCACCGGGGAGCTGTTTTTT
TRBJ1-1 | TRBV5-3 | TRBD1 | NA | CARSLGGQGMNTEAFF | TGTGCCAGAAGCTTGGGGGGACAGGGAATGAACACTGAAGCTTTCTTT
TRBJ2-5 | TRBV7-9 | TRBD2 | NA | CASSSVGGGQETQYF | TGTGCCAGCAGCTCTGTAGGCGGGGGCCAAGAGACCCAGTACTTC
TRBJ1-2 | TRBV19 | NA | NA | CASSEGRAAGYTF | TGTGCCAGTAGTGAAGGCAGGGCGGCCGGCTACACCTTC
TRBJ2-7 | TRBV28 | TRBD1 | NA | CASSFRGQEGDEQYF | TGTGCCAGCAGTTTCAGGGGACAGGAAGGGGACGAGCAGTACTTC
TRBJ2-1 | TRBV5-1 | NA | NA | CASSLGAPGGLDNEQFF | TGCGCCAGCAGCTTGGGGGCCCCAGGGGGGCTAGACAATGAGCAGTTCTTC